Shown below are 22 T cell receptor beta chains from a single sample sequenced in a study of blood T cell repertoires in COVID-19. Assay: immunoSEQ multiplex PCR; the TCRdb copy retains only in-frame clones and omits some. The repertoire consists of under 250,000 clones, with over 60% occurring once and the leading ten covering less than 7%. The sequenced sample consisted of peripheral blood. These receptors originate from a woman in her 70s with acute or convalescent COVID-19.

CDR3 sequence: CASSQRGLGVNEQFF. The CDR3, as DNA: TGTGCCAGCAGCCAAAGGGGACTAGGGGTCAATGAGCAGTTCTTC. This sequence joins TRBV3-1 (or the pseudogene TRBV3-2) and TRBJ2-1; 8 bases fit TRBD2. The ends lost 2 bases at V and 6 bases at J; junction bases unmatched: 6. The CDR3 extends over 15 amino acids. The V gene's germline CDR1 is LGHDT and CDR2 YNNKEL (reference sequence).

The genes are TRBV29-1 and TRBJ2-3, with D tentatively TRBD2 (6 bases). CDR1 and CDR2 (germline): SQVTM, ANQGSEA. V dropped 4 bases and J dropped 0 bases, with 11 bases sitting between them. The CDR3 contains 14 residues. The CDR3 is CSVVRDPSTDTQYF. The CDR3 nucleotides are TGCAGCGTTGTGCGGGACCCTAGCACAGATACGCAGTATTTT.

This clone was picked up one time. CDR3 sequence reads: CASSPSKGQGTGQPQHF. CDR3 bases: TGTGCCAGCTCACCATCAAAAGGGCAGGGAACGGGCCAGCCCCAGCATTTT. This chain uses TRBV18 with TRBJ1-5, with D possibly being TRBD1 (5 bases). This CDR3 contains 17 residues. The V end was cut by 2 bases, the J end by 7 bases, with 21 bases between. Per germline, CDR1 KGHSH and CDR2 LQKENI.

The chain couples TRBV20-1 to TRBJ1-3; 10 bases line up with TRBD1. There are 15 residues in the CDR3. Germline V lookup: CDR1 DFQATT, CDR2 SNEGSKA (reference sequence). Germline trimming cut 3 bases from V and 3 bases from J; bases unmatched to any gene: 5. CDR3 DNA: TGCAGTGCTAGTGGTGACAGGGGGCTTGGAAACACCATATATTTT. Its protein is CSASGDRGLGNTIYF.

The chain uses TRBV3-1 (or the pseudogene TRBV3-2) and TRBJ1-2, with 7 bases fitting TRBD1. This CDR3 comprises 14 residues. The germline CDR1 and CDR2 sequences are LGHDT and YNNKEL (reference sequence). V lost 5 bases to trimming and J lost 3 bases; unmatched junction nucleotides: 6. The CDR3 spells CASSTRDSDYGYTF. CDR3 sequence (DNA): TGTGCCAGCAGCACCCGGGACAGTGACTATGGCTACACCTTC.

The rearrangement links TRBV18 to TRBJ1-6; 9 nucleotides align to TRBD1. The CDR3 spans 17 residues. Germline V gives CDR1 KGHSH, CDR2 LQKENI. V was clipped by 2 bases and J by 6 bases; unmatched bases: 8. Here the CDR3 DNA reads TGTGCCAGCTCACCAAGTACCGGGACAGGGCCTAATTCACCCCTCCACTTT. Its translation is CASSPSTGTGPNSPLHF.

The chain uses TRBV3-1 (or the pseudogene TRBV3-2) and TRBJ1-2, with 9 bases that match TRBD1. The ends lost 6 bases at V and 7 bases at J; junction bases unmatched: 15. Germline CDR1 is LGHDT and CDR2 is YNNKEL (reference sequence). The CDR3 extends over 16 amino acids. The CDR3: CASSTHTPGQGSGYTF. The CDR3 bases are TGTGCCAGCAGTACTCACACCCCGGGACAGGGAAGTGGCTACACCTTC.

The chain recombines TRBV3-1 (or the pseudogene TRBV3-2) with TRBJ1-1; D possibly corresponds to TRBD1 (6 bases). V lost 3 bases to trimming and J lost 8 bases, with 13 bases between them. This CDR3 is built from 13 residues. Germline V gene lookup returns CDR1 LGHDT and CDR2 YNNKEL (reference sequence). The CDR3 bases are TGTGCCAGCAGCCAGCCGACCAGGGGAGAAGCTTTCTTT. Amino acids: CASSQPTRGEAFF.

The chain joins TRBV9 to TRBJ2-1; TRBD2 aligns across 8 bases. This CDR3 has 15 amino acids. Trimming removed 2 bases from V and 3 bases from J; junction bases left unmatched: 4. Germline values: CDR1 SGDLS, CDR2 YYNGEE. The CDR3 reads CASSVSGSIYNEQFF. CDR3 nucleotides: TGTGCCAGCAGCGTCAGCGGGAGCATCTACAATGAGCAGTTCTTC.

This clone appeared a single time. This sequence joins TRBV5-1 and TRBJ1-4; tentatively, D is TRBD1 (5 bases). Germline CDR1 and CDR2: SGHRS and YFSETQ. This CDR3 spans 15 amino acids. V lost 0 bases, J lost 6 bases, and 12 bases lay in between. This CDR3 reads CASSLDGREDEKLFF. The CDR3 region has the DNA TGCGCCAGCAGCTTGGATGGCAGGGAGGATGAAAAACTGTTTTTT.

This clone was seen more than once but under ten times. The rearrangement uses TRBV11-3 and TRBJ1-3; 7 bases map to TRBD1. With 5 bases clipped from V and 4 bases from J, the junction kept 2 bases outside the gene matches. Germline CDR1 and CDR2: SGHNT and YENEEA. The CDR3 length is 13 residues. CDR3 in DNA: TGTGCCAGCAGCACGGGACAGGGAAACACCATATATTTT. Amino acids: CASSTGQGNTIYF.

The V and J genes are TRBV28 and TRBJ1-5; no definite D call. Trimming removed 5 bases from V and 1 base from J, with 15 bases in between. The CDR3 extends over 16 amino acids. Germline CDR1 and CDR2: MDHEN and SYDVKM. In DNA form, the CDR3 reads TGTGCCAGCAGTCCCCGTTTGAGAGGGAGCAATCAGCCCCAGCATTTT. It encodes CASSPRLRGSNQPQHF.

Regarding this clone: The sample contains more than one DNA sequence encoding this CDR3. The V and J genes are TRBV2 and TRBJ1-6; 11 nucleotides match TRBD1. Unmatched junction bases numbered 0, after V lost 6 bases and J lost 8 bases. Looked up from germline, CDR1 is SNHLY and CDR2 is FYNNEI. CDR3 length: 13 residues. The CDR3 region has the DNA TGTGCCAGCAGGGGACAGGGGGATTCACCCCTCCACTTT. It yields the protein CASRGQGDSPLHF.

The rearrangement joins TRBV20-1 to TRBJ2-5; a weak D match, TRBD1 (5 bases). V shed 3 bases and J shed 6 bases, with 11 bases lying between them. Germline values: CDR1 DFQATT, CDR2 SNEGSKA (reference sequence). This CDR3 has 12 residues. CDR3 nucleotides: TGCAGTGCTAGTCACAGGAGACAGACCCAGTACTTC. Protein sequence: CSASHRRQTQYF.

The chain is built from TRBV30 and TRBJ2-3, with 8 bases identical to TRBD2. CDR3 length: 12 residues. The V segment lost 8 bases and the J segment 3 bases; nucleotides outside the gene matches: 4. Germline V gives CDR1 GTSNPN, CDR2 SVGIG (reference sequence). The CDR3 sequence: CAHGRATDTQYF. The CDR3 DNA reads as TGTGCCCACGGGAGGGCAACAGATACGCAGTATTTT.

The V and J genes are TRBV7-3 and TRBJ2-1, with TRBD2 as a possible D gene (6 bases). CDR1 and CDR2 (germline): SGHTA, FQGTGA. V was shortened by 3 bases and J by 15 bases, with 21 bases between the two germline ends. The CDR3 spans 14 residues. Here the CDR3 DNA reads TGTGCCAGCAGCTTGACAAACGGCCCGGGACTCCTGTTCTTC. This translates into CASSLTNGPGLLFF. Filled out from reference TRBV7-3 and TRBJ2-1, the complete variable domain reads GAGVSQTPSNKVTEKGKYVELRCDPISGHTALYWYRQSLGQGPEFLIYFQGTGAADDSGLPNDRFFAVRPEGSVSTLKIQRTERGDSAVYLCASSLTNGPGLLFFGPGTRLTVL.

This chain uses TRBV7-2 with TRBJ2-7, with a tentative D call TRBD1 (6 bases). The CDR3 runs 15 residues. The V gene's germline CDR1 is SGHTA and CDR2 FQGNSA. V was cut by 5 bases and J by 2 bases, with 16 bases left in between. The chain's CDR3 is CASSTTGTSTYEQYF. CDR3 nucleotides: TGTGCCAGCAGCACCACCGGGACATCGACCTACGAGCAGTACTTC.

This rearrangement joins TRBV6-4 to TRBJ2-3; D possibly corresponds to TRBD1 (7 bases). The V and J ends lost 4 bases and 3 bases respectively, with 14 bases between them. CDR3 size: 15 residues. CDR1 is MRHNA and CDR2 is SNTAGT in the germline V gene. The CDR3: CASSARQGGTDTQYF. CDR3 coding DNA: TGTGCCAGCAGTGCCCGACAGGGAGGTACAGATACGCAGTATTTT.

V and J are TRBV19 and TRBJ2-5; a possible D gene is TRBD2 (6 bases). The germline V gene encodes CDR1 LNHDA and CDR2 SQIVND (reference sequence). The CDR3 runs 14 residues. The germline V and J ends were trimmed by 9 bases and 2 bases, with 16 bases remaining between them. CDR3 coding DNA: TGTGCCAGCAATAGCGGAGAACCACAAGAGACCCAGTACTTC. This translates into CASNSGEPQETQYF.

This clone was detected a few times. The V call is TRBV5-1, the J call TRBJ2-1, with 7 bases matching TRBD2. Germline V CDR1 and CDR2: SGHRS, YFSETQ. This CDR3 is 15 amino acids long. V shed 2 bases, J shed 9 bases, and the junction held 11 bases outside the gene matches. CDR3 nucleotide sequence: TGCGCCAGCAGCTTCGGGGGGAGCGGGAATGCTGAGCAGTTCTTC. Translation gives CASSFGGSGNAEQFF.

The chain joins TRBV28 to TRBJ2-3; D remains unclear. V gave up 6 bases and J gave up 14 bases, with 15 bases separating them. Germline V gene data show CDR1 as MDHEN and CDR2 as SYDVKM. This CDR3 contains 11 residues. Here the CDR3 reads CASSSPIRLYF. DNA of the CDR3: TGTGCCAGCAGCTCCCCTATAAGATTGTATTTT.

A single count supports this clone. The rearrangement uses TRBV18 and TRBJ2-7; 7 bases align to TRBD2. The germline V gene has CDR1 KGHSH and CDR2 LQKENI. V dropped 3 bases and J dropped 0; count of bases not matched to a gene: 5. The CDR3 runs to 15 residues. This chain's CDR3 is CASSPGGSSSYEQYF. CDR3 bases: TGTGCCAGCTCACCGGGAGGGTCTAGCTCCTACGAGCAGTACTTC. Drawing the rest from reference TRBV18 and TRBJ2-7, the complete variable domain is NAGVMQNPRHLVRRRGQEARLRCSPMKGHSHVYWYRQLPEEGLKFMVYLQKENIIDESGMPKERFSAEFPKEGPSILRIQQVVRGDSAAYFCASSPGGSSSYEQYFGPGTRLTVT.